The 18 T cell receptor beta chains in this list originate from one sample, sequenced in a study of liver allograft versus peripheral blood T cells. Study information: Comparative analysis was performed on T cell receptor repertoires from transplanted livers and from recipients' peripheral blood.

TCRdb re-called the reads through MiXCR, storing one row per CDR3 protein. The sample has over 10,000 distinct CDR3 sequences; roughly 28% are singletons. Source of these receptors: a human patient who had a liver transplant. Certain T cells may be donor cells from the graft.

Sample share makes this clonotype medium-sized. The chain is built from TRBV6-1 and TRBJ1-5; 9 bases align to TRBD1. This CDR3 has 16 residues. Germline V gene lookup returns CDR1 MNHNS and CDR2 SASEGT. The junction had 10 bases not matched to a gene; V was cut back by 4 bases and J by 6 bases. Written as DNA, the CDR3 is TGTGCCAGCAGTGGTGGGGACAGGGTCGTTGGTCAGCCCCAGCATTTT. Encoded protein: CASSGGDRVVGQPQHF.

This clonotype was detected a few times. The V call is TRBV5-6, the J call TRBJ2-1; D gene ambiguous. The germline CDR1 and CDR2 sequences are SGHDT and YYEEEE. The CDR3 covers 13 residues. Trimming removed 4 bases from V and 2 bases from J, with 7 bases in between. CDR3 region: CASSLGTYNEQFF. In DNA, the CDR3 is TGTGCCAGCAGCCTGGGGACCTACAATGAGCAGTTCTTC.

In its sample, this clonotype ranks as medium-sized (0.01 to 0.1%). The V and J genes are TRBV27 and TRBJ1-2, with TRBD1 identical over 8 bases. This CDR3 comprises 14 residues. V was pared by 3 bases and J by 5 bases, with 5 bases of the junction left unmatched. Germline CDR1 reads MNHEY; CDR2 reads SMNVEV (reference sequence). The CDR3 DNA follows: TGTGCCAGCAGTTTCGGACAGGGCAGGTATGGCTACACCTTC. Encoded protein: CASSFGQGRYGYTF.

V and J are TRBV6-1 and TRBJ1-2; TRBD1 matches at 9 bases. Trimming cost V 7 bases and J 8 bases; bases outside gene matches: 8. This CDR3 has 13 residues. The germline gives CDR1 MNHNS, CDR2 SASEGT. The CDR3 nucleotides are TGTGCCAGCAACTTGGACAGGGGCCAGGGCTACACCTTC. Its translation: CASNLDRGQGYTF.

In this sample, this clonotype is medium-sized. The chain joins TRBV29-1 to TRBJ2-1; 10 nucleotides match TRBD1. The CDR3 spans 16 residues. The trim removed 0 bases at V and 7 bases at J, leaving 9 bases unmatched. Looked up from germline, CDR1 is SQVTM and CDR2 is ANQGSEA. CDR3 amino acids: CSVEERGTGARNEQFF. The DNA of the CDR3 is TGCAGCGTTGAAGAGAGGGGGACAGGGGCCAGAAATGAGCAGTTCTTC.

In this sample, this clonotype turned up many times. This chain uses TRBV9 with TRBJ1-2; the match to TRBD1 covers 8 bases. V shed 4 bases and J 3 bases; nucleotides not matched to a gene: 8. This CDR3 has 15 amino acids. Germline CDR1 is SGDLS and CDR2 is YYNGEE. DNA for the CDR3: TGTGCCAGCAGCCCCTGGACAGGGAGGGACTATGGCTACACCTTC. It is translated as CASSPWTGRDYGYTF.

Ten or more counts support this clonotype. The chain recombines TRBV10-3 with TRBJ2-5, with 12 nucleotides matching TRBD2. The CDR3 runs 17 residues. From germline, CDR1 is ENHRY and CDR2 SYGVKD. V was clipped by 3 bases and J by 5 bases; unmatched bases: 10. CDR3 DNA: TGTGCCATCAGTGAAATATGGACTAGCGGGAACTTGGAGACCCAGTACTTC. Translating it yields CAISEIWTSGNLETQYF.

In its sample, this clonotype was seen a few times. V usage is TRBV30 and J usage is TRBJ2-7; D call uncertain. From germline, CDR1 is GTSNPN and CDR2 SVGIG (reference sequence). The length of the CDR3 is 13 residues. Trimming left V 0 bases short and J 3 bases short, with 9 bases between. CDR3: CAWSVPGGYEQYF. Here the CDR3 DNA reads TGTGCCTGGAGTGTACCTGGCGGCTACGAGCAGTACTTC.

The chain is built from TRBV12-5 and TRBJ2-1, with a tentative D call TRBD2 (5 bases). Trimming took off 1 base at V and 3 bases at J, with 7 bases between the two ends. This CDR3 contains 14 residues. Germline-derived CDR1 and CDR2 are LGHNT and FRNRAP. CDR3 DNA sequence: TGTGCTAGTGGTTTGGGTCGGGACTACAATGAGCAGTTCTTC. The encoded protein is CASGLGRDYNEQFF.

Comments on this clonotype: At one end, the junction sequence differs from germline, possibly due to a read error. V and J are TRBV13 and TRBJ1-4; the match to TRBD1 covers 7 bases. This CDR3 region has 21 residues. The germline V gene encodes CDR1 PRHDT and CDR2 FYEKMQ (reference sequence). In DNA form, the CDR3 reads TGTGGCAGCAGCCCTCGACAGGGAGGATCCTCTCGTGTGTTTACTAATGAAAAACTGTTTTTT. It is translated as CGSSPRQGGSSRVFTNEKLFF.

The rearrangement links TRBV6-5 to TRBJ2-7; D unclear. Germline loops: CDR1 MNHEY, CDR2 SVGAGI. The CDR3 consists of 11 residues. Trimming removed 2 bases at V and 6 bases at J, with 5 bases between. Written as DNA, the CDR3 is TGTGCCAGCAGTTACGCAGGCGAGCAGTACTTC. Translating it yields CASSYAGEQYF.

This clonotype appeared many times. The genes are TRBV24-1 and TRBJ2-5; 9 nucleotides match TRBD1. The junction had 8 bases not matched to a gene; V was cut back by 3 bases and J by 7 bases. The V gene's germline CDR1 is KGHDR and CDR2 SFDVKD. This CDR3 comprises 15 residues. The CDR3 sequence is CATSDPTGGDGTQYF. Here the CDR3 DNA reads TGTGCCACCAGTGATCCGACAGGGGGAGATGGGACCCAGTACTTC.

The V and J genes are TRBV18 and TRBJ1-2, with D possibly TRBD1 on 5 matching bases. The V gene's germline CDR1 is KGHSH and CDR2 LQKENI. Between the trimmed V and J ends, which lost 5 bases and 7 bases, there was a span of 20 bases. CDR3 length: 15 amino acids. The CDR3 region has the DNA TGTGCCAGCTCAACAACCGGGACGGGGGAGTCTGGCTACACCTTC. It is translated as CASSTTGTGESGYTF.

The chain is built from TRBV20-1 and TRBJ1-2; no firm D call. The V end lost 1 base, the J end lost 0 bases, and 6 bases lay between the germline ends. Germline V gene sequence: CDR1 DFQATT, CDR2 SNEGSKA (reference sequence). This CDR3 spans 13 amino acids. CDR3 protein: CSARVASNYGYTF. The CDR3 region has the DNA TGCAGTGCTAGAGTGGCATCTAACTATGGCTACACCTTC.

This clonotype was picked up one time. The chain links TRBV6-5 to TRBJ1-5, with D possibly being TRBD1 (5 bases). Germline V lookup: CDR1 MNHEY, CDR2 SVGAGI. V was clipped by 7 bases and J by 1 base, with 14 bases between them. This CDR3 has 15 amino acids. The CDR3 sequence is CASTRSRGSNQPQHF. Written as DNA, the CDR3 is TGTGCCAGCACCCGATCTCGGGGGAGCAATCAGCCCCAGCATTTT.

This clonotype is medium-sized. The chain employs TRBV19 and TRBJ1-1; D gene unclear. The CDR3 consists of 13 residues. V lost 3 bases and J lost 5, with 10 bases in between. The V gene's germline CDR1 is LNHDA and CDR2 SQIVND (reference sequence). CDR3 amino acids: CASSMVRKTEAFF. DNA for the CDR3: TGTGCCAGTAGTATGGTGCGAAAGACTGAAGCTTTCTTT.

A word on this clonotype: One base away lies a much larger clone, so this may be a sequencing read error. The genes are TRBV6-6 and TRBJ2-1; a weak D match, TRBD2 (7 bases). The CDR3 contains 16 residues. The germline gives CDR1 MNHNY, CDR2 SVGAGI (reference sequence). CDR3 protein: CVSSSPGGPRDNEQFF. In DNA, the CDR3 is TGTGTCAGCAGTAGCCCGGGGGGCCCCCGGGACAATGAGCAGTTCTTC.

The table lists this clonotype with a few counts. J is TRBJ1-4 and V is TRBV5-4; 10 positions match TRBD1. From germline, CDR1 is SGHNT and CDR2 YYREEE (reference sequence). The CDR3 runs to 17 residues. The V and J ends lost 0 bases and 2 bases, in that order; junction bases with no gene match: 4. The CDR3 sequence is CASSLVGTGATNEKLFF. CDR3 DNA: TGTGCCAGCAGCTTGGTTGGGACAGGGGCTACTAATGAAAAACTGTTTTTT.